This is a list of T cell receptor beta chains from one sample in a study of blood T cell repertoires in COVID-19. Method: immunoSEQ multiplex PCR; TCRdb's copy keeps in-frame clones and lacks some. The sample lists 210,000 or so clones; 87% were seen once. Material for sequencing was peripheral blood. All receptors come from a woman between 18 and 29 years old who had recovered from COVID-19. The CDR3 runs from the conserved cysteine through the conserved F or W. D genes are given only for firm matches. Clone size, where shown, is once, few, many, or a class for clones that have expanded.

d_gene: TRBD1
v_gene: TRBV13
abundance: -
j_gene: TRBJ1-1
CDR3nt: TGTGCCAGCAGCTCAGGACAGGGGTTGAACACTGAAGCTTTCTTT
CDR3aa: CASSSGQGLNTEAFF

d_gene: -
v_gene: TRBV30
abundance: -
j_gene: TRBJ1-1
CDR3nt: TGTGCCTGGGGCGTCTGGGGAGGAGCTTTCTTT
CDR3aa: CAWGVWGGAFF

d_gene: TRBD2
v_gene: TRBV20-1
abundance: -
j_gene: TRBJ2-1
CDR3nt: TGCAGTGCTAGTGGGGGACTAGCGGATCGTGGTCCCTACAATGAGCAGTTCTTC
CDR3aa: CSASGGLADRGPYNEQFF

d_gene: TRBD1
v_gene: TRBV7-2
abundance: -
j_gene: TRBJ1-4
CDR3nt: TGTGCCAGCAGCAGACAGGGGGCGAATGAAAAACTGTTTTTT
CDR3aa: CASSRQGANEKLFF

d_gene: TRBD1
v_gene: TRBV11-2
abundance: -
j_gene: TRBJ2-1
CDR3nt: TGTGCCAGCAGCTTAGAAAGGACAGGGTCCCTCTACAATGAGCAGTTCTTC
CDR3aa: CASSLERTGSLYNEQFF

d_gene: TRBD2
v_gene: TRBV7-9
abundance: -
j_gene: TRBJ2-7
CDR3nt: TGTGCCAGCAGCCGCTCGGGACTAGCGGGTTCCTACGAGCAGTACTTC
CDR3aa: CASSRSGLAGSYEQYF

d_gene: TRBD1
v_gene: TRBV18
abundance: once
j_gene: TRBJ2-7
CDR3nt: TGTGCCAGCTCTTCGGGACAGGGAATAGCCGAGCAGTACTTC
CDR3aa: CASSSGQGIAEQYF

d_gene: -
v_gene: TRBV7-9
abundance: few
j_gene: TRBJ1-1
CDR3nt: TGTGCCAGCATTGGCGCGGAAGACACTGAAGCTTTCTTT
CDR3aa: CASIGAEDTEAFF

d_gene: -
v_gene: TRBV27
abundance: -
j_gene: TRBJ1-2
CDR3nt: TGTGCCAGCAGTTTGGGGTTAGGGAGCCATGGCTACACCTTC
CDR3aa: CASSLGLGSHGYTF

d_gene: -
v_gene: TRBV7-6
abundance: -
j_gene: TRBJ2-7
CDR3nt: TGTGCCAGCAGTTCCATTGACAGAATCCCCTACGAGCAGTACTTC
CDR3aa: CASSSIDRIPYEQYF

d_gene: TRBD1
v_gene: TRBV7-6
abundance: -
j_gene: TRBJ1-1
CDR3nt: TGTGCCAGCAGCTTAGGCCCCCCACCAACAGGGGGCCTGGCTTTCTTT
CDR3aa: CASSLGPPPTGGLAFF

d_gene: TRBD1
v_gene: TRBV5-1
abundance: -
j_gene: TRBJ2-7
CDR3nt: TGCGCCAGCAGCATCGGACAGGCCTCGGACGAGCAGTACTTC
CDR3aa: CASSIGQASDEQYF

d_gene: TRBD1
v_gene: TRBV6-5
abundance: -
j_gene: TRBJ2-7
CDR3nt: TGTGCCAGCAGCTCGACAGGGGGCACTCGGAACGAGCAGTACTTC
CDR3aa: CASSSTGGTRNEQYF

d_gene: TRBD1
v_gene: TRBV7-9
abundance: -
j_gene: TRBJ1-2
CDR3nt: TGTGCCAGCAGCGACGCCCCGACAGGGTCCGACGGCTACACCTTC
CDR3aa: CASSDAPTGSDGYTF

d_gene: TRBD2
v_gene: TRBV7-3
abundance: few
j_gene: TRBJ2-3
CDR3nt: TGTGCCAGCAGCTTAGGGCCGGGACTAGCGCATGGTGATACGCAGTATTTT
CDR3aa: CASSLGPGLAHGDTQYF